The 4 T cell receptor beta chains reported below all come from one sample, sequenced in a study of T-cell reconstitution after alpha-beta-depleted transplantation in children. It was with unique molecular identifiers that the TCRbeta library was prepared. TCRdb re-called the PCR reads through MiXCR, storing one row per CDR3 protein. This table has under 250,000 distinct CDR3 sequences, roughly a quarter appearing once. Source: PBMCs, mostly from graft donor cells, taken 360 days after TCRalphabeta/CD19-depleted stem cell transplant. Receptors were obtained from a female patient aged 2-15 years who had a stem cell transplant for congenital amegakaryocytic thrombocytopenia, so the T cells may come from the graft donor.

V usage is TRBV29-1 and J usage is TRBJ1-2, with 8 bases matching TRBD1. CDR1 and CDR2 (germline): SQVTM, ANQGSEA. The CDR3 length is 17 residues. The J segment lost 4 bases and the V segment lost 6 bases, leaving 19 bases of the junction unmatched. CDR3 region: CSVEHPPSDRDFYGYTF. The CDR3, as DNA: TGCAGCGTGGAGCACCCCCCTTCGGACAGGGACTTCTATGGCTACACCTTC.

This clonotype was seen at least ten times. This sequence joins TRBV4-2 and TRBJ1-1, with 10 bases matching TRBD1. Germline assignment: CDR1 LGHNA and CDR2 YNFKEQ. This CDR3 has 15 amino acids. With V trimmed by 2 bases and J by 7 bases, 7 bases remained unmatched. In DNA form, the CDR3 reads TGTGCCAGCAGCCAATGGATACGGGACAGGGGTGAAGCTTTCTTT. It encodes CASSQWIRDRGEAFF.

The chain has TRBV4-2 and TRBJ2-5, with 7 positions matching TRBD1. This CDR3 is 15 amino acids long. Germline trimming cut 4 bases from V and 4 bases from J; bases unmatched to any gene: 9. The germline gives CDR1 LGHNA, CDR2 YNFKEQ. This CDR3 is CASSPGTRGRETQYF. The CDR3 coding sequence is TGTGCCAGCAGCCCCGGCACAAGGGGGCGAGAGACCCAGTACTTC.

This chain connects TRBV4-3 to TRBJ2-7, with 9 bases fitting TRBD2. Germline V gives CDR1 LGHNA, CDR2 YSLEER. The CDR3 is 17 amino acids. V trimming: 0 bases; J trimming: 4 bases; junction bases outside the gene matches: 10. CDR3 sequence: CASSQDRDSGSEYEQYF. CDR3 DNA sequence: TGCGCCAGCAGCCAAGATCGGGATAGCGGGAGCGAGTACGAGCAGTACTTC.